This T cell receptor beta chain was sequenced in a study of tissue T cells after allogeneic stem cell transplantation. Study results and limitations: Shared clones across patients were few; motif clustering revealed tissue-specific shared signatures. Only a limited share of tissue TCRs appeared in blood or spleen.

Trimming took 4 bases from V and 9 from J; bases not matched to a gene: 6. Germline values: CDR1 KGHPV, CDR2 FQNQEV (reference sequence). There are 13 residues in the CDR3. Time point reported: mouse harvest day 7 after allogeneic transplant. Each mouse received 10^7 T-cell-depleted marrow cells plus 10^6 splenic CD5+ T cells by tail vein. Mice had MHC-mismatched B6 into BALB/c GVHD, sampled day 7 or 14. Details on this clone: The antigen is unknown. Gene names and germline match the mouse. The CDR3 is cut off 1 residue early in the read; its end comes from the germline J gene.

Repertoires were generated with immunoSEQ multiplex PCR, while TCRdb's copy carries only in-frame clones and drops some. Among roughly 6,600 clones listed, 48% were seen once. Sequencing input: lymph node tissue. V is TRBV26 and J is TRBJ2-7; 10 nucleotides align to TRBD1. The clonotype originates from a female BALB/c mouse given C57BL/6 T cells with graft-versus-host disease after an allogeneic hematopoietic cell transplant. The CDR3 DNA, read in part, is TGTGCCAGCAGTCCATCGGGACAGGGGAGACAGTAC. Its translation is CASSPSGQGRQY. The entire CDR3 reads CASSPSGQGRQYF.